The 28 T cell receptor beta chains in this list originate from one sample, sequenced in a study of T cell clonality in common variable immunodeficiency. Generated by immunoSEQ multiplex PCR, the TCRdb table keeps only in-frame clones and is missing some. Recorded here are about 52,000 clones, none singletons. The sequencing input was peripheral blood mononuclear cells. These receptors were taken from a person aged 18-69 years in good health.

This clone was observed at least ten times. The CDR3 is CASSLMGLNTDTQYF. CDR3 bases read: TGTGCCAGCAGCCTGATGGGGCTAAACACAGATACG. This chain joins TRBV2 and TRBJ2-3, with a weak D call TRBD1 (5 bases). With the read ending 3 residues before the CDR3 end, the germline J gene is used to fill in that end. Germline V gene lookup returns CDR1 SNHLY and CDR2 FYNNEI. Trimming stripped 6 bases from V and 2 bases from J, with 15 bases between. The CDR3 is 15 residues long.

The sample holds many counts of this clone. The read halts 3 residues ahead of the CDR3 end, with the missing end drawn from the germline J gene. The rearrangement links TRBV7-9 to TRBJ1-4, with unresolved D. V lost 1 base and J lost 8, with 14 bases in between. Germline V gene lookup returns CDR1 SEHNR and CDR2 FQNEAQ (reference sequence). The CDR3 contains 15 residues. The sequenced CDR3 bases are TGTGCCAGCAGCTTAGGGAGGGTGTCCGCGGAAAAA. It encodes CASSLGRVSAEK. The entire CDR3 protein reads CASSLGRVSAEKLFF.

This clone was seen ten or more times. The read terminates 3 residues before the CDR3 end, so the remaining end is supplied by the germline J gene. V is TRBV12-5 and J is TRBJ2-3; TRBD2 matches 10 bases. The germline V gene has CDR1 LGHNT and CDR2 FRNRAP. The CDR3 length is 15 residues. Unmatched junction bases numbered 4, after V lost 1 base and J lost 6 bases. This CDR3 is CASGLGLAGADTQYF. Incomplete CDR3 DNA: TGTGCTAGTGGTTTGGGGCTAGCGGGGGCCGATACG. Combining the CDR3 with reference TRBV12-5 and TRBJ2-3 gives the whole variable domain DARVTQTPRHKVTEMGQEVTMRCQPILGHNTVFWYRQTMMQGLELLAYFRNRAPLDDSGMPKDRFSAEMPDATLATLKIQPSEPRDSAVYFCASGLGLAGADTQYFGPGTRLTVL.

This clone was detected ten times or more. The CDR3 goes on 3 residues after the read ends, and that part is filled in from the germline J gene. This rearrangement joins TRBV7-9 to TRBJ2-1; D ambiguous. V lost 3 bases and J lost 8, with 11 bases in between. CDR1 and CDR2 (germline): SEHNR, FQNEAQ (reference sequence). CDR3 length: 13 amino acids. The CDR3 bases that were read are TGTGCCAGCAGCTTTGGTGCGTCGGATGAG. It encodes CASSFGASDE. The whole CDR3 sequence reads CASSFGASDEQFF.

This clone was seen only a few times. The CDR3 goes on 3 residues after the read ends, and that part is filled in from the germline J gene. The rearrangement links TRBV6-1 to TRBJ1-6, with D unresolved. Per germline, CDR1 MNHNS and CDR2 SASEGT. Trimming removed 2 bases at V and 9 bases at J, with 14 bases between. This CDR3 spans 15 amino acids. The CDR3 protein is CASSELRLAGSPLHF. The sequenced CDR3 bases are TGTGCCAGCAGTGAACTCAGGCTGGCGGGTTCACCC.

This clone was seen at least ten times. The sequenced fragment ends 3 residues before the CDR3 boundary, so the rest is inferred from the germline J gene. This chain uses TRBV5-1 with TRBJ2-1; tentative D call: TRBD1 (5 bases). V was pared by 3 bases and J by 7 bases, with 11 bases between. In germline, CDR1 is SGHRS, CDR2 YFSETQ. The CDR3 runs to 13 residues. Incomplete CDR3 DNA: TGCGCCAGCAGCTCCCCCCAGGGTAATGAG. It yields the protein CASSSPQGNE. The entire CDR3 protein is CASSSPQGNEQFF.

This clone was seen repeatedly, ten times or more. Read sequence stops 3 residues before the CDR3 end, and the germline J gene provides the missing end. The rearrangement joins TRBV5-1 to TRBJ1-2; 7 bases fit TRBD1. Germline values: CDR1 SGHRS, CDR2 YFSETQ. CDR3 length equals 13 residues. The CDR3 loop is CASSSDRAQGYTF. The sequenced CDR3 bases are TGCGCCAGCAGCTCTGACAGGGCTCAAGGC.

This clone occurred many times. The read is 3 residues too short to cover the CDR3 end, so that end is filled in from the germline J gene. V gene TRBV18 combines with J gene TRBJ2-2, with 7 bases that match TRBD2. The germline V gene has CDR1 KGHSH and CDR2 LQKENI. This CDR3 is 18 amino acids long. The junction had 8 bases not matched to a gene; V was cut back by 0 bases and J by 1 base. The chain's CDR3 is CASSPPAAGGGNTGELFF. The part of the CDR3 DNA that was read is TGTGCCAGCTCACCACCGGCTGCTGGCGGGGGGAACACCGGGGAG.

Notes on this clone: The read terminates 3 residues before the CDR3 end, so the remaining end is supplied by the germline J gene. The V gene is TRBV7-3, the J gene TRBJ1-5; 10 positions agree with TRBD1. CDR3 length: 18 amino acids. Germline CDR1 and CDR2: SGHTA and FQGTGA. The ends lost 1 base at V and 9 bases at J; junction bases unmatched: 15. The CDR3 loop reads CASSLREEGQGYFLPQHF. The CDR3 DNA, read in part, is TGTGCCAGCAGCTTAAGGGAGGAGGGACAGGGGTATTTTTTGCCC.

This clone was counted at least ten times. The observed sequence ends 3 residues before the CDR3 terminus, with the missing tail filled in from the germline J gene. This chain links TRBV10-1 with TRBJ1-2, with 7 bases identical to TRBD1. The ends lost 3 bases at V and 3 bases at J; junction bases unmatched: 1. This CDR3 region has 13 residues. Looked up from germline, CDR1 is WNHNN and CDR2 is SYGVQD (reference sequence). This chain's CDR3 is CASSEGTDYGYTF. CDR3 DNA, as far as it was read: TGCGCCAGCAGTGAAGGGACAGACTATGGC.

This clone was observed at least ten times. The CDR3 end is not reached by the read, which stops 3 residues before it; the germline J gene fills it in. The chain carries TRBV19 and TRBJ1-5, with 7 bases lining up with TRBD1. Trimming at V came to 5 bases and at J to 6 bases, leaving 7 bases not matched to a gene. The CDR3 is 14 residues long. Germline-derived CDR1 and CDR2 are LNHDA and SQIVND (reference sequence). The sequenced part of the CDR3 DNA is TGTGCCAGTAGTTTTGGGACAGAGCGTCAGCCC. Residues: CASSFGTERQP. The full-length CDR3 reads as CASSFGTERQPQHF.

This clone was recorded many times. CDR3 sequence: CSAREEGTNTGELFF. Partial CDR3 DNA: TGCAGTGCTAGAGAAGAGGGCACGAACACCGGGGAG. The chain joins TRBV20-1 to TRBJ2-2, with a possible D match to TRBD2 (5 bases). The sequenced fragment ends 3 residues before the CDR3 boundary, so the rest is inferred from the germline J gene. Per germline, CDR1 DFQATT and CDR2 SNEGSKA (reference sequence). The CDR3 is 15 residues long. Trimming removed 0 bases at V and 0 bases at J, with 8 bases between.

This clone occurred many times. The sequence runs out 3 residues before the end of the CDR3; the remainder is reconstructed from the germline J gene. The gene calls are TRBV6-1 and TRBJ2-5, with TRBD1 identical over 10 bases. This CDR3 has 13 amino acids. V gave up 4 bases and J gave up 4 bases; unmatched junction bases: 0. Germline V gene sequence: CDR1 MNHNS, CDR2 SASEGT. The sequenced CDR3 bases are TGTGCCAGCAGTGGGGACAGGGGAGAGACC. This gives the protein CASSGDRGET. The CDR3 in full is CASSGDRGETQYF.

Only a few counts were recorded for this clone. The observed sequence ends 3 residues before the CDR3 terminus, with the missing tail filled in from the germline J gene. V is TRBV6-4 and J is TRBJ1-2; 9 bases line up with TRBD1. Germline-derived CDR1 and CDR2 are MRHNA and SNTAGT. The CDR3 loop spans 13 amino acids. The CDR3 DNA, read in part, is TGTGCCAGCAGTGACTCGGACAGGGGCGAC. Translation: CASSDSDRGD. The full-length CDR3 reads as CASSDSDRGDYTF.

This clone was recorded at least ten times. The CDR3 end is not reached by the read, which stops 3 residues before it; the germline J gene fills it in. J is TRBJ2-3 and V is TRBV7-1; 15 bases map to TRBD2. TRBV7-1 is an ORF, with its function uncertain. The junction had 21 bases not matched to a gene; V was cut back by 3 bases and J by 5 bases. The CDR3 totals 22 residues. CDR3: CASSSRSVGQWTSGGVVDTQYF. Incomplete CDR3 DNA: TGTGCCAGCAGCTCCCGCAGCGTAGGGCAATGGACTAGCGGGGGGGTGGTAGATACG.

The table lists this clone with many counts. Read coverage stops 3 residues before the CDR3 terminus; the germline J gene supplies the remainder. The chain uses TRBV19 and TRBJ2-3, with D tentatively TRBD2 (6 bases). Germline-derived CDR1 and CDR2 are LNHDA and SQIVND (reference sequence). The CDR3 extends over 14 amino acids. Between the trimmed V and J ends, which lost 3 bases and 2 bases, there was a span of 9 bases. The CDR3 DNA, read in part, is TGTGCCAGTAGTATTCAGCGGGTCACAGATACG. This gives the protein CASSIQRVTDT. The full CDR3 protein is CASSIQRVTDTQYF.

This clone occurred many times. From the germline J gene comes the end of the CDR3, since the read stops 3 residues before it. The genes are TRBV7-3 and TRBJ2-2; 8 bases agree with TRBD1. Germline V CDR1 and CDR2: SGHTA, FQGTGA. The CDR3 loop spans 16 amino acids. Losses at the gene ends were 5 bases for V and 7 bases for J; bases not matched to a gene: 12. The CDR3: CASSPSSDRVNGELFF. The sequenced part of the CDR3 DNA is TGTGCCAGCAGCCCATCATCGGACAGGGTTAACGGGGAG.

This clone was found many times. The chain's CDR3 is CSVGGESGDYKNEQFF. The sequenced CDR3 bases are TGCAGCGTGGGGGGAGAGAGCGGAGACTACAAGAATGAG. This chain connects TRBV29-1 to TRBJ2-1, with D possibly TRBD2 on 6 matching bases. The read ends 3 residues before the CDR3 terminus; that terminus is restored from the germline J gene. The CDR3 has 16 residues. V gave up 6 bases and J gave up 7 bases, with 25 bases separating them. CDR1 is SQVTM, CDR2 ANQGSEA, per germline.

This clone was counted at least ten times. The CDR3 end falls 3 residues outside the read, so it is completed with the germline J gene. The chain has TRBV20-1 and TRBJ2-7, with D perhaps TRBD2 (7 bases). Trimming shortened V by 3 bases and J by 6 bases, and 15 bases separated the two germline ends. Germline assignment: CDR1 DFQATT and CDR2 SNEGSKA (reference sequence). The CDR3 loop spans 13 amino acids. The CDR3 spells CSASPRGLPEQYF. CDR3 bases read: TGCAGTGCTAGTCCCAGGGGACTACCCGAG.

About this clone: Read data end 3 residues before the CDR3 end; the end is taken from the germline J gene. The rearrangement links TRBV2 to TRBJ2-4; weak D call: TRBD2 (7 bases). CDR1 is SNHLY, CDR2 FYNNEI, per germline. The CDR3 has 11 residues. This chain's CDR3 is CASRGGPLQYF. Partial CDR3 DNA: TGTGCCAGCAGGGGGGGGCCCCTT.

This clone was found many times. Sequencing ends 3 residues short of the CDR3 end; the germline J gene provides the rest. The chain has TRBV14 and TRBJ2-5, with D possibly TRBD2 on 7 matching bases. V was shortened by 0 bases and J by 2 bases, with 19 bases between the two germline ends. Germline loops: CDR1 SGHDN, CDR2 FVKESK. CDR3 size: 18 residues. Partial CDR3 DNA: TGTGCCAGCAGCCAAGATTCGTTCGGGGGGCTAAATCAAGAGACC. It is translated as CASSQDSFGGLNQET. The entire CDR3 protein is CASSQDSFGGLNQETQYF.

This clone was seen ten or more times. Read coverage stops 3 residues before the CDR3 terminus; the germline J gene supplies the remainder. The chain has TRBV19 and TRBJ1-1, with 9 bases matching TRBD1. Trimming removed 5 bases from V and 3 bases from J; junction bases left unmatched: 7. This CDR3 comprises 15 residues. The germline V gene has CDR1 LNHDA and CDR2 SQIVND (reference sequence). The CDR3 bases that were read are TGTGCCAGTAGTCCGAGGACAGGGGTGTACACTGAA. This sequence encodes CASSPRTGVYTE. The whole CDR3 reads CASSPRTGVYTEAFF.

At least ten counts were recorded for this clone. Coverage ceases 3 residues before the CDR3 finishes, and the germline J gene fills in the end. The chain carries TRBV20-1 and TRBJ2-3; D may be TRBD1 (7 bases). Germline assignment: CDR1 DFQATT and CDR2 SNEGSKA (reference sequence). The CDR3 is 14 residues long. V shed 3 bases and J shed 4 bases, with 14 bases lying between them. CDR3 bases read: TGCAGTGCTAGGGAGGGGGCTTCCCCAGATACG. Translation: CSAREGASPDT. The full CDR3 reads CSAREGASPDTQYF.

This clone was seen at least ten times. The sequenced fragment ends 3 residues before the CDR3 boundary, so the rest is inferred from the germline J gene. The V call is TRBV20-1, the J call TRBJ2-1, with TRBD2 matching 10 bases. Trimming removed 3 bases from V and 6 bases from J; junction bases left unmatched: 11. The CDR3 length is 16 residues. Germline V gene lookup returns CDR1 DFQATT and CDR2 SNEGSKA (reference sequence). The CDR3 sequence is CSASPGLAPRANEQFF. The part of the CDR3 DNA that was read is TGCAGTGCTAGCCCGGGACTAGCGCCAAGGGCCAATGAG.

This clone has at least ten counts. The read finishes 3 residues shy of the CDR3 end, and the germline J gene is used to complete it. The V and J genes are TRBV5-1 and TRBJ1-1, with a possible D match to TRBD1 (5 bases). Deletions cut 2 bases from V and 5 bases from J, with 10 bases between. CDR3 length: 13 residues. Germline loops: CDR1 SGHRS, CDR2 YFSETQ. CDR3 sequence reads: CASSFEGQTEAFF. Partial CDR3 DNA: TGCGCCAGCAGCTTTGAGGGGCAGACTGAA.

This clone was seen repeatedly, ten times or more. The read falls 3 residues short of the CDR3 end, and the missing part is taken from the germline J gene. The genes are TRBV10-1 and TRBJ2-1; D is ambiguous. The CDR3 has 16 residues. Germline V gene data show CDR1 as WNHNN and CDR2 as SYGVQD (reference sequence). Trimming stripped 0 bases from V and 8 bases from J, with 17 bases between. The CDR3 reads CASSESTWRRTDEQFF. CDR3 DNA, as far as it was read: TGCGCCAGCAGTGAGTCGACTTGGCGGAGAACCGATGAG.

This clone has a handful of counts. Read data end 3 residues before the CDR3 end; the end is taken from the germline J gene. The chain joins TRBV7-9 to TRBJ2-3, with D possibly matching TRBD2 (7 bases). The CDR3 is 15 residues long. Germline lookup yields CDR1 SEHNR and CDR2 FQNEAQ (reference sequence). The CDR3 bases that were read are TGTGCCAGCAGCTATGGCGGGGGCGGAGGGGAGACG. As protein: CASSYGGGGGET. The entire CDR3 protein reads CASSYGGGGGETQYF.

This clone was seen ten or more times. The missing CDR3 end, 3 residues past where the read stops, is filled in from the germline J gene. The chain employs TRBV30 and TRBJ2-1; possible D gene TRBD2, 6 bases. Trimming removed 2 bases from V and 7 bases from J, with 15 bases in between. Per germline, CDR1 GTSNPN and CDR2 SVGIG (reference sequence). CDR3 length equals 14 residues. Here the CDR3 reads CAWSLPTRRNEQFF. The CDR3 bases that were read are TGTGCCTGGAGTCTTCCGACTAGGAGGAATGAG.